The rows below give T cell receptor beta chains drawn from one sample of a study of blood T cell repertoires in COVID-19. Data came from immunoSEQ multiplex PCR; TCRdb stores just in-frame clones and leaves some out. The table has around 270,000 clones, around 82% seen once. The sequencing sample was made of peripheral blood. The receptors were sampled from a human donor with COVID-19, enrolled during active disease. The donor label of this sample is uncertain. Each CDR3 is given with its conserved first and last residue. The order of the fields is clone size, D gene, J gene, V gene, CDR3 protein, CDR3 DNA. A D gene is named only where the DNA matches it firmly. The listing skips clone size in some rows; elsewhere it reads once, few, many or a size class.

>-|TRBD1|TRBJ1-2|TRBV7-9
CASSATGGYYGYTF
TGTGCCAGCAGCGCCACAGGGGGGTACTATGGCTACACCTTC
>-|-|TRBJ2-6|TRBV18
CASSENRVLGANVLTF
TGTGCCAGCTCAGAGAACAGGGTTTTGGGGGCCAACGTCCTGACTTTC
>-|TRBD1|TRBJ1-2|TRBV28
CASSSINRGPGYTF
TGTGCCAGCAGTTCCATCAACAGGGGGCCGGGCTACACCTTC
>-|TRBD1|TRBJ1-1|TRBV6-5
CASRQGMNTEAFF
TGTGCCAGCAGACAGGGGATGAACACTGAAGCTTTCTTT
>-|-|TRBJ1-2|TRBV30
CAWSLRQTVAGGYTF
TGTGCCTGGAGTTTAAGGCAGACGGTCGCGGGAGGCTACACCTTC
>-|-|TRBJ1-5|TRBV19
CAGGTQTGNQPQHF
TGTGCCGGGGGGACCCAAACAGGCAATCAGCCCCAGCATTTT
>-|-|TRBJ1-3|TRBV5-5
CASSLEWVREGSGNTIYF
TGTGCCAGCAGCTTGGAATGGGTCAGGGAAGGCTCTGGAAACACCATATATTTT
>few|-|TRBJ1-2|TRBV5-1
CASSLEGRVDYGYTF
TGCGCCAGCAGCTTGGAGGGCAGGGTAGACTATGGCTACACCTTC
>-|-|TRBJ1-3|TRBV5-1
CASSFATGSSGNTIYF
TGCGCCAGCAGCTTTGCCACCGGGAGCTCTGGAAACACCATATATTTT
>-|TRBD2|TRBJ2-2|TRBV5-1
CASSLGGRTTGELFF
TGCGCCAGCAGCTTGGGCGGGAGGACCACCGGGGAGCTGTTTTTT
>once|TRBD2|TRBJ2-7|TRBV18
CASSPSFLRLANEQYF
TGTGCCAGCTCACCGTCCTTCCTACGACTAGCGAACGAGCAGTACTTC
>once|-|TRBJ2-1|TRBV6-4
CASSDSKEVGGWFHSYNEQFF
TGTGCCAGCAGTGACAGTAAGGAGGTGGGAGGCTGGTTCCACTCCTACAATGAGCAGTTCTTC
>once|TRBD1|TRBJ2-2|TRBV14
CASSQITGTDKGAGELFF
TGTGCCAGCAGCCAAATTACCGGGACAGATAAAGGAGCCGGGGAGCTGTTTTTT
>-|-|TRBJ2-4|TRBV5-1
CASSAGTSEGIQYF
TGCGCCAGCAGCGCCGGGACATCTGAGGGCATTCAGTACTTC
>-|-|TRBJ2-5|TRBV28
CASSFEVTQYF
TGTGCCAGCAGCTTTGAGGTAACCCAGTACTTC
>-|TRBD1|TRBJ1-1|TRBV18
CASSMGQGETEAFF
TGTGCCAGCTCGATGGGACAGGGGGAAACTGAAGCTTTCTTT
>once|-|TRBJ1-2|TRBV7-8
CASSLEGYGYTF
TGTGCCAGCAGCTTAGAGGGGTATGGCTACACCTTC
>-|TRBD1|TRBJ1-1|TRBV5-4
CASSPLGRGRGNTEAFF
TGTGCCAGCAGCCCCCTGGGCAGGGGGCGCGGGAACACTGAAGCTTTCTTT
>-|TRBD1|TRBJ1-1|TRBV7-2
CASSRDRSNTEAFF
TGTGCCAGCAGCCGGGACAGGAGTAACACTGAAGCTTTCTTT
>-|-|TRBJ1-1|TRBV30
CAWDSTNTEAFF
TGTGCCTGGGACAGTACGAACACTGAAGCTTTCTTT
>-|-|TRBJ2-7|TRBV7-8
CASSLGTGLYEQYF
TGTGCCAGCAGCTTAGGTACGGGACTCTACGAGCAGTACTTC
>-|TRBD1|TRBJ1-5|TRBV6-5
CASSRGGTGNQPQHF
TGTGCCAGCTCTCGCGGAGGGACAGGCAATCAGCCCCAGCATTTT
>once|-|TRBJ1-4|TRBV12-3/TRBV12-4
CASSLARGAELFF
TGTGCCAGCAGTTTAGCCCGGGGGGCGGAACTGTTTTTT
>-|TRBD2|TRBJ2-5|TRBV3-1/TRBV3-2
CASSQALAGGPETQYF
TGTGCCAGCAGCCAAGCACTAGCGGGAGGGCCGGAGACCCAGTACTTC
>-|TRBD1|TRBJ1-1|TRBV6-5
CASSYSQQGWVTEAFF
TGTGCCAGCAGTTACTCCCAACAGGGGTGGGTCACTGAAGCTTTCTTT
>-|-|TRBJ1-2|TRBV3-1/TRBV3-2
CASSLMDSPHGYTF
TGTGCCAGCAGCCTCATGGACAGCCCTCATGGCTACACCTTC
>-|TRBD1|TRBJ1-1|TRBV6-5
CASSPMRGLNTEAFF
TGTGCCAGCAGCCCCATGAGGGGGCTGAACACTGAAGCTTTCTTT
>-|TRBD1|TRBJ2-7|TRBV6-2/TRBV6-3
CASSYPGQDHYEQYF
TGTGCCAGCAGTTACCCGGGACAGGACCACTACGAGCAGTACTTC
>-|TRBD1|TRBJ1-6|TRBV14
CASSQGQWIYSPLHF
TGTGCCAGCAGCCAGGGACAGTGGATCTACTCACCCCTCCACTTT
>-|TRBD2|TRBJ2-7|TRBV27
CASSPRGGPYEQYF
TGTGCCAGCAGTCCGCGGGGGGGCCCCTACGAGCAGTACTTC
>-|-|TRBJ2-3|TRBV9
CASSAIAAGTDTQYF
TGTGCCAGCAGCGCAATAGCCGCCGGCACAGATACGCAGTATTTT
>few|-|TRBJ1-5|TRBV19
CASSITRSVNQPQHF
TGTGCCAGTAGTATTACCAGGTCCGTCAATCAGCCCCAGCATTTT
>-|-|TRBJ1-6|TRBV7-8
CASSLRQRAGSPLHF
TGTGCCAGCAGCTTACGACAGCGGGCGGGTTCACCCCTCCACTTT
>-|-|TRBJ1-2|TRBV7-9
CASSYQAQYGYTF
TGTGCCAGCAGCTACCAGGCGCAGTATGGCTACACCTTC
>-|-|TRBJ2-2|TRBV7-9
CASTYRALANTGELFF
TGTGCCAGTACTTACAGGGCCCTGGCGAACACCGGGGAGCTGTTTTTT
>few|TRBD1|TRBJ1-2|TRBV15
CATSKAGGGFYGYTF
TGTGCCACCAGCAAGGCAGGGGGCGGATTTTATGGCTACACCTTC
>few|-|TRBJ1-1|TRBV19
CASSIVGHMNTEAFF
TGTGCCAGTAGTATTGTGGGACACATGAACACTGAAGCTTTCTTT
>-|TRBD1|TRBJ2-7|TRBV28
CASSLARGLPLEQYF
TGTGCCAGCAGTTTAGCCAGGGGGCTCCCCCTCGAGCAGTACTTC